The rows below give T cell receptor beta chains drawn from one sample of a study of T-cell reconstitution after alpha-beta-depleted transplantation in children. TCRdb re-derived calls from the PCR reads in MiXCR, one entry per CDR3 protein. Of roughly 610,000 distinct CDR3 sequences listed, over 9.5% are singletons. The sequencing here drew on PBMCs from the stem cell graft donor, taken from the stem cell graft. These receptor sequences come from a human donor who donated a stem cell graft to a child with acute myeloid leukemia. Each CDR3 is given with its conserved first and last residue. A D gene is named only where the DNA matches it firmly. Clone size is given for some rows only: seen once, a few or many times, or a class if the clone is expanded.

D gene | J gene | V gene | clone size | CDR3 DNA | CDR3 protein
TRBD1 | TRBJ2-1 | TRBV20-1 | NA | TGCAGTGCACCGAGACAGGGTTACAATGAGCAGTTCTTC | CSAPRQGYNEQFF
NA | TRBJ2-7 | TRBV9 | many | TGTGCCAGCAGCGAAACGGAGGGGGGGTACGAGCAGTACTTC | CASSETEGGYEQYF
NA | TRBJ2-7 | TRBV5-1 | many | TGTGCCAGCAGTCGGGACAACTACGAGCAGTACTTC | CASSRDNYEQYF
TRBD1 | TRBJ2-7 | TRBV20-1 | NA | TGCAGTACGACCGGGACAGTGAACGAGCAGTACTTC | CSTTGTVNEQYF
NA | TRBJ2-7 | TRBV2 | NA | TGTGCCAGCAGGACCAAGACCCCCACCGCGTACGAGCAGTACTTC | CASRTKTPTAYEQYF
TRBD2 | TRBJ2-1 | TRBV29-1 | NA | TGCAGCGTTCTAGCGGGAGGAAGTGCAGGGCAGTTCTTC | CSVLAGGSAGQFF
TRBD1 | TRBJ2-2 | TRBV12-3/TRBV12-4 | many | TGTGCCAGTAGGACAGGCGACACCGGGGAGCTGTTTTTT | CASRTGDTGELFF
TRBD2 | TRBJ2-7 | TRBV27 | NA | TGTGCCAGCAGTTCAAAGCGGGAGGGAGACGAGCAGTACTTC | CASSSKREGDEQYF
TRBD1 | TRBJ1-2 | TRBV20-1 | NA | TGCAGTGTCCTCCCTCCACCGGGACAGGGACACTATGGCTACACCTTC | CSVLPPPGQGHYGYTF
NA | TRBJ1-1 | TRBV24-1 | NA | TGTGCCACCAGTGATCCCGACAGGAGGGAAGCTTTCTTT | CATSDPDRREAFF
TRBD2 | TRBJ2-1 | TRBV20-1 | many | TGCAGTGCTAGAGACGAAGCGGGATTATACAATGAGCAGTTCTTC | CSARDEAGLYNEQFF
NA | TRBJ2-7 | TRBV20-1 | few | TGCAGTGTACCGGGAAGGCTAGCCTCCTACGAGCAGTACTTC | CSVPGRLASYEQYF
NA | TRBJ1-1 | TRBV6-2/TRBV6-3 | NA | TGTGCCAGCAGTCCCACAGCGCCGAACACTGAAGCTTTCTTT | CASSPTAPNTEAFF
NA | TRBJ1-1 | TRBV5-1 | many | TGCGCCAGCAGCCAGTCGGTGGCCCCAGGGACTGAAGCTTTCTTT | CASSQSVAPGTEAFF
TRBD2 | TRBJ2-7 | TRBV7-2 | NA | TGTGCCAGCAGCCTCAGACTAGCGGGAGGGGGGGAGCAGTACTTC | CASSLRLAGGGEQYF
NA | TRBJ2-1 | TRBV18 | few | TGTGCCAGCTCACCACTCGGGGGAGACTACAATGAGCAGTTCTTC | CASSPLGGDYNEQFF
NA | TRBJ1-1 | TRBV18 | NA | TGTGCCAGCTCATTCGCAGGCGGGGACGCTGAAGCTTTCTTT | CASSFAGGDAEAFF
TRBD1 | TRBJ1-2 | TRBV5-1 | few | TGCGCCAGCAGCTCGGCGGACAGGGTGGGTGGCTACACCTTC | CASSSADRVGGYTF
TRBD1 | TRBJ2-1 | TRBV20-1 | many | TGCAGTGCTAGAGTTCCCCAGGGGGCTGCTAAGGAGCAGTTCTTC | CSARVPQGAAKEQFF
NA | TRBJ2-3 | TRBV5-4 | few | TGTGCCGTCCCCGGAGCGGCAGATACGCAGTATTTT | CAVPGAADTQYF
TRBD2 | TRBJ2-7 | TRBV27 | NA | TGTGCCAGCAGTTTACTCACTAGCGGGGCTTTCTCCTACGAGCAGTACTTC | CASSLLTSGAFSYEQYF
NA | TRBJ1-5 | TRBV20-1 | few | TGCTGTGCTAGAGATGGAGGGGGTCGCGTACATTGGCAGCCCCAGCATTTT | CCARDGGGRVHWQPQHF
NA | TRBJ1-1 | TRBV15 | few | TGTGCCACCAGCAGAGATCGGACAGCTGAAGCTTTCTTT | CATSRDRTAEAFF
NA | TRBJ2-3 | TRBV29-1 | few | TGCAGCGTTGCGGCCACAGATACGCAGTATTTT | CSVAATDTQYF
TRBD1 | TRBJ1-1 | TRBV10-3 | few | TGTGCCATCAGGGGACAGACGAACACTGAAGCTTTCTTT | CAIRGQTNTEAFF
TRBD1 | TRBJ2-7 | TRBV20-1 | few | TGCAGTGCTAGAGTATCGACCGGGACAGGCCCTTTC | CSARVSTGTGPF
NA | TRBJ1-1 | TRBV16 | NA | TGTGCCAGCAGCCAATGGGAGGGTGGGAACACTGAAGCTTTCTTT | CASSQWEGGNTEAFF
NA | TRBJ2-4 | TRBV20-1 | NA | TGCAGTGCTAGAGCGACTAGTGAGAACATGTACTTC | CSARATSENMYF
NA | TRBJ2-7 | TRBV20-1 | few | TGCAGTGCTAGAGATTCGGTACGGCGGCAGCCCCTATCCTACGAGCAGTACTTC | CSARDSVRRQPLSYEQYF
NA | TRBJ1-2 | TRBV25-1 | many | TGTGCCAGCAGTGCCCTCGACAGACACTATGGCTACACCTTC | CASSALDRHYGYTF
TRBD2 | TRBJ2-3 | TRBV6-5 | NA | TGTGCCAGCAGTTACTCCTCTAGCGGCGCGGCGCAGTATTTT | CASSYSSSGAAQYF
NA | TRBJ1-2 | TRBV27 | NA | TGTGCCAGCAGTCGCATTAGTGGGGTGGAAGGCTATGGCTACACCTTC | CASSRISGVEGYGYTF
TRBD1 | TRBJ2-4 | TRBV7-2 | NA | TGTGCCAGCAGCCCCGGGGACAGGGGAGGGAAAAACATTCAGTACTTC | CASSPGDRGGKNIQYF
NA | TRBJ2-7 | TRBV21-1 | few | TGTGCCAGCAGCAAAGAGAGGACAGGGGGCTCCTACGAGCAGTACTTC | CASSKERTGGSYEQYF
NA | TRBJ2-1 | TRBV12-3/TRBV12-4 | many | TGTGCCAGCAGTTTAGCGCTAAATGGGGATGAGCAGTTCTTC | CASSLALNGDEQFF
NA | TRBJ2-5 | TRBV6-6 | NA | TGTGCCAGCAGGAGGGGAAAAACCCAGTACTTC | CASRRGKTQYF
TRBD2 | TRBJ2-2 | TRBV5-1 | many | TGCGCCAGCAGCTTGTTGGCTAGCGGACTATCAACCGGGGAGCTGTTTTTT | CASSLLASGLSTGELFF
TRBD1 | TRBJ1-5 | TRBV2 | many | TGTGCCAGCAGCGCGAGACAGGGGAGCAATCAGCCCCAGCATTTT | CASSARQGSNQPQHF
NA | TRBJ2-3 | TRBV10-3 | NA | TGTGCCATCAGTGGCCCGGGGGCTATCGATACGCAGTATTTT | CAISGPGAIDTQYF